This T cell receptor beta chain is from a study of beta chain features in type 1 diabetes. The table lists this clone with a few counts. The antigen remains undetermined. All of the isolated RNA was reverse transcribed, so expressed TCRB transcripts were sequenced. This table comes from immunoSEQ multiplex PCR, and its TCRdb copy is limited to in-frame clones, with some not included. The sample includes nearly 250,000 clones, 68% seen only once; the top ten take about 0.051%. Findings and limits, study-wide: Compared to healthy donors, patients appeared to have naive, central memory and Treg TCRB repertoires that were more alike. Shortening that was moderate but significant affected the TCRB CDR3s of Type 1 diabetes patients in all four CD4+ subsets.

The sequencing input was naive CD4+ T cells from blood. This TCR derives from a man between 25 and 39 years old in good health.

In DNA form, the CDR3 reads TGTGCCTGGAGTAAAGACGTTGGGGCCAACGTCCTGACTTTC. Its translation: CAWSKDVGANVLTF. The gene calls are TRBV30 and TRBJ2-6; D remains ambiguous. V lost 2 bases to trimming and J lost 3 bases, with 8 bases between them. The CDR3 spans 14 residues. The V gene's germline CDR1 is GTSNPN and CDR2 SVGIG (reference sequence).